This T cell receptor (beta chain) was captured by sequencing in a study of regulatory T cells in long-lasting Graves disease. Study-level findings and limits: Samples came from peripheral blood alone, without thyroid tissue. Favoring TRBV28, TRBJ1-2 and TRBJ2-5 was a feature seen in persistent disease. Persistent patients shared more public clonotypes (2,741) than new patients (more than 900).

Arm-PCR of CDR3 regions and iRepertoire HTBI primers were used to build TCR beta libraries. From the multiplex PCR reads, TCRdb called clonotypes with MiXCR, one entry per CDR3 protein. The table shows roughly 300,000 distinct CDR3 sequences, with 20% to 25% occurring only once. The CDR3 is 14 amino acids. V lost 1 base, J lost 0 bases, and 6 bases lay in between. Germline lookup yields CDR1 SEHNR and CDR2 FQNEAQ (reference sequence). This clonotype was seen many times. The antigen remains undetermined. Time point meaning: persistent/refractory GD, antithyroid drugs over 5 years with positive TRAb. With RNA extracted from PBMCs as input, the TCR library was made.

The source was peripheral blood mononuclear cells (PBMCs), collected when the disease was refractory, from a patient treated with antithyroid drugs. The receptor's source is a female donor with Graves disease. The V call is TRBV7-9, the J call TRBJ1-1, with D unresolved. The CDR3 here is CASSLGPLNTEAFF. CDR3 coding DNA: TGTGCCAGCAGCTTAGGCCCGCTGAACACTGAAGCTTTCTTT. The full variable domain, in which reference TRBV7-9 and TRBJ1-1 provide the parts outside the CDR3, is DTGVSQNPRHKITKRGQNVTFRCDPISEHNRLYWYRQTLGQGPEFLTYFQNEAQLEKSRLLSDRFSAERPKGSFSTLEIQRTEQGDSAMYLCASSLGPLNTEAFFGQGTRLTVV.